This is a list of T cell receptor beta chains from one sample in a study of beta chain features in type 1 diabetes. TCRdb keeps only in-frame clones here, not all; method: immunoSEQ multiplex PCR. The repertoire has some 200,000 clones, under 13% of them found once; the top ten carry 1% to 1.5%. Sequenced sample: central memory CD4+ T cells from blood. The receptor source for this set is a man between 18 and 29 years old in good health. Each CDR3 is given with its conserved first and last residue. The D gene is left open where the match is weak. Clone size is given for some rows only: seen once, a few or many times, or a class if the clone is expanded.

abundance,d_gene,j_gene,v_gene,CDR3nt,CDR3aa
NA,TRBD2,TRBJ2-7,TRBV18,TGTGCCAGCTCACCCGGGACTAGCGGGAGGACCTCCTACGAGCAGTACTTC,CASSPGTSGRTSYEQYF
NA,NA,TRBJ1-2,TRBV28,TGTGCCAGCAGAAGGGGCTCTGGCTACACCTTC,CASRRGSGYTF
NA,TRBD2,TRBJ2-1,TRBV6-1,TGTGCCAGCAGCCAAAGGACTAGCGGGAGCGATGAGCAGTTCTTC,CASSQRTSGSDEQFF
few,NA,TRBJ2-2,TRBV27,TGTGCCAGCGGTCGACGGGGCATGAACACCGGGGAGCTGTTTTTT,CASGRRGMNTGELFF
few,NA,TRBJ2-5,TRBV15,TGTGCCACCTTAGCAGGAGAGACCCAGTACTTC,CATLAGETQYF
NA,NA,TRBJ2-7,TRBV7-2,TGTGCCAGCAGCCAACCCCTAGGCGCCGCCTACGAGCAGTACTTC,CASSQPLGAAYEQYF
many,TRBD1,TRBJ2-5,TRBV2,TGTGCCAGCAGTCGGACAGGGATATTCCAAGAGACCCAGTACTTC,CASSRTGIFQETQYF
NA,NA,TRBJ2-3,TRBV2,TGTGCCACCCAGAAAGGCGCGGGGATAGATACGCAGTATTTT,CATQKGAGIDTQYF
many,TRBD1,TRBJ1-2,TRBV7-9,TGTGCCAGCAGTCTCAGGCAGGGGGCGTATGGCTACACCTTC,CASSLRQGAYGYTF
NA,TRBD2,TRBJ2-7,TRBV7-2,TGTGCCAGCAGTAAAGCGGGAGAGTACGAGCAGTACTTC,CASSKAGEYEQYF
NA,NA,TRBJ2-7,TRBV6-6,TGTGCCAGCAGCTGGGACGCCTCCTACGAGCAGTACTTC,CASSWDASYEQYF
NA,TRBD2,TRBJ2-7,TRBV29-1,TGCAGCGTTGTGGCTAGCGGGAGCGACGAGCAGTACTTC,CSVVASGSDEQYF
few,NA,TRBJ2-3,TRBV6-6,TGTGCCAGCAGTTCTAACAGAGATACGCAGTATTTT,CASSSNRDTQYF
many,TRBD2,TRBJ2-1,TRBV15,TGTGCCACCAGCAGAGACCCTCGACTAGCGGGGTTCTCCTACAATGAGCAGTTCTTC,CATSRDPRLAGFSYNEQFF
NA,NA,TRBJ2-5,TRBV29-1,TGCAGCGTTGGGGTAGGAGAGACCCAGTACTTC,CSVGVGETQYF
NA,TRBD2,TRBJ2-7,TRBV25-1,TGTGCCAGCAGTACTAGCGGGAGTTCCGTCCACGAGCAGTACTTC,CASSTSGSSVHEQYF
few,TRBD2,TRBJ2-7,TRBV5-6,TGTGCCAGCAGCCCGCCGAGCGGGGCTTACGAGCAGTACTTC,CASSPPSGAYEQYF
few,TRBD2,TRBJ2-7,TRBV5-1,TGCGCCAGCAGCCCCTCACTAGCGGGAGTTGACGAGCAGTACTTC,CASSPSLAGVDEQYF
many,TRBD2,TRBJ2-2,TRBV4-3,TGCGCCAGCAGCCGAGGACTAGCCCTAAACACCGGGGAGCTGTTTTTT,CASSRGLALNTGELFF
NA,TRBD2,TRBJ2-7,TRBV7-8,TGTGCCAGCAGCTTCGTAGCGGGAGGATCCTACGAGCAGTACTTC,CASSFVAGGSYEQYF
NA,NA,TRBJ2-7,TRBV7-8,TGTGCCAGCAGCTTAGGGGGACCGGCCCAGGGGAAGCAGTACTTC,CASSLGGPAQGKQYF
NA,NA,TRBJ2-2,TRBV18,TGTGCCAGCTCACTTCGCCCTGGGGCTGGCACCGGGGAGCTGTTTTTT,CASSLRPGAGTGELFF
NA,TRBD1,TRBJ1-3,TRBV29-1,TGCAGCGTTGAAGGGACAGGGCGGAACACCATATATTTT,CSVEGTGRNTIYF
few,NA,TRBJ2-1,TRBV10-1,TGCGCCAGCAGCCATACACAAAGCTCCTACAATGAGCAGTTCTTC,CASSHTQSSYNEQFF
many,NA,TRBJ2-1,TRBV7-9,TGTGCCAGCAGCGCAAGACTTGAGACAATCAATGAGCAGTTCTTC,CASSARLETINEQFF
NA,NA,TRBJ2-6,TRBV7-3,TGTGCCAGCAGTATAGGGGGCTCTGGGGCCAACGTCCTGACTTTC,CASSIGGSGANVLTF
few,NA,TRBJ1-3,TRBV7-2,TGTGCCAGCAGCCCAGCGGGGAGCGGAAACACCATATATTTT,CASSPAGSGNTIYF
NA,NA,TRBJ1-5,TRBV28,TGTGCCAGCAGTTTAATTAGGGGGGGGCTCGGTCAGCCCCAGCATTTT,CASSLIRGGLGQPQHF
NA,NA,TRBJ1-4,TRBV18,TGTGCCAGCTCACCTGGAGCGGGGGAAAAACTGTTTTTT,CASSPGAGEKLFF
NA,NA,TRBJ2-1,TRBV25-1,TGTGCCAGCACCCCGACAGGTTGGAATGAGCAGTTCTTC,CASTPTGWNEQFF
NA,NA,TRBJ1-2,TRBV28,TGTGCCAGCAGTTTAGGCCAGGGAAGTGGCTACACCTTC,CASSLGQGSGYTF
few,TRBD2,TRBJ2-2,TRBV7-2,TGTGCCAGCAGCTTAGCGCGAGCGGGAGCCAGCGGGGAGCTGTTTTTT,CASSLARAGASGELFF
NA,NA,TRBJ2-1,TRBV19,TGTGCCAGTAGACGGGTGTGGTTTGATGAGCAGTTCTTC,CASRRVWFDEQFF
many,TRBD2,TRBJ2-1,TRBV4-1,TGCGCCAGCAGCCAAGCCACTAGCGCTAGCTCCTACAATGAGCAGTTCTTC,CASSQATSASSYNEQFF
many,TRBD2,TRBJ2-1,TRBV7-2,TGTGCCAGCAGCTGGCGGGAGGCGCAGTTCTTC,CASSWREAQFF
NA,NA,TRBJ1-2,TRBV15,TGTGCCACCAGCCGGCCGCTACCCGGGGCTGGCTACACCTTC,CATSRPLPGAGYTF
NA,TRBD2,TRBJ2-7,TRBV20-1,TGCAGTGTCGAAACCCCAAGCGGGAGACACTTC,CSVETPSGRHF
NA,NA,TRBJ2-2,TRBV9,TGTGCCAGCAGCGGGGTCGCGAACACCGGGGAGCTGTTTTTT,CASSGVANTGELFF
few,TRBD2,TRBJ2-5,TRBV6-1,TGTGCCAGCAGTGAAGGATCCCCGGGAGGGATAGAGACCCAGTACTTC,CASSEGSPGGIETQYF
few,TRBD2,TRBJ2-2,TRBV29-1,TGCAGCGCCTCTACGTCCTTAGCGGGAGGCAGCACCGGGGAGCTGTTTTTT,CSASTSLAGGSTGELFF
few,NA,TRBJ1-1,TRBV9,TGTGCCAGCAGCGTATCCCTGAACACTGAAGCTTTCTTT,CASSVSLNTEAFF
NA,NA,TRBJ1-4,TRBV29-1,TGCAGCGTTGGTAGTAGGGTTCAAAATGAAAAACTGTTTTTT,CSVGSRVQNEKLFF
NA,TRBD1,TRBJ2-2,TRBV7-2,TGTGCCAGCAGCCTCACCTCAGGGGGAGTGGGGGAGCTGTTTTTT,CASSLTSGGVGELFF
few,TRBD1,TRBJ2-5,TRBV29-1,TGCAGCGTTCTAAAGACAGGGGGCTTAAACCAAGAGACCCAGTACTTC,CSVLKTGGLNQETQYF
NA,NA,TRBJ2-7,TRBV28,TGTGCCAGCAGCATTGGCACATACAACGAGCAGTACTTC,CASSIGTYNEQYF
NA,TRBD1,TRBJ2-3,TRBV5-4,TGTGCCAGCAGCTCCCGGGACAGGGTGCTTACAGATACGCAGTATTTT,CASSSRDRVLTDTQYF
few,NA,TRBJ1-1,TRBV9,TGTGCCAGCAGCGTAGGAGAGCACACTGAAGCTTTCTTT,CASSVGEHTEAFF
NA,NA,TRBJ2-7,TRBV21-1,TGTGCCAGCAGCAGGGCGGGACAGAACTCCTACGAGCAGTACTTC,CASSRAGQNSYEQYF
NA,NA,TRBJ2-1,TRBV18,TGTGCCAGCTCACCACTAGGGCTAGCTACCCATGAGCAGTTCTTC,CASSPLGLATHEQFF
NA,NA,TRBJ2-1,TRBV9,TGTGCCAGCAGCGTAGAACCGTACAATGAGCAGTTCTTC,CASSVEPYNEQFF
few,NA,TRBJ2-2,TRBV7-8,TGTGCCAGCAGCTCCGGGACTAACACCGGGGAGCTGTTTTTT,CASSSGTNTGELFF
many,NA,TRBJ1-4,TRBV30,TGTGCCTGGGAAAGCAGGGGCGCCGAAAAACTGTTTTTT,CAWESRGAEKLFF
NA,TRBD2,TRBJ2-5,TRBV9,TGTGCCAGCAGCGTAGACGCGGGAGGGCCGGAGACCCAGTACTTC,CASSVDAGGPETQYF
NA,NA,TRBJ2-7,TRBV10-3,TGTGCCTCGGGGGCCCTCTACGAGCAGTACTTC,CASGALYEQYF
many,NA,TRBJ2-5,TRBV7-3,TGTGCCAGCAGCCCAACTGGGCTGCAAGAGACCCAGTACTTC,CASSPTGLQETQYF
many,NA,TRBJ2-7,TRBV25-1,TGTGCCAGCAGTGAGAGGGGGGCGAAGTACTTC,CASSERGAKYF
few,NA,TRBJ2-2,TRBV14,TGTGCCAGCAGCCAATTGTCTAGAGGACCACACACCGGGGAGCTGTTTTTT,CASSQLSRGPHTGELFF
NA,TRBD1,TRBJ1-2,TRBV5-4,TGTGCCAGCAGCGCGAAGACAGGGACCTATGGCTACACCTTC,CASSAKTGTYGYTF
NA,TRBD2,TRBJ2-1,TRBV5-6,TGTGCCAGCAGCTCCTTAGCGGGAGTCCCTCGAAATGAGCAGTTCTTC,CASSSLAGVPRNEQFF